This entry lists 22 T cell receptor beta chains sequenced from one sample in a study. Tregs were sorted as CD4+CD25+CD127-/low cells. TCRdb fed the 5' RACE reads into MiXCR, producing one record per CDR3 protein. The repertoire includes some 44,000 distinct CDR3 sequences, 22% of them detected once, and around 4% sits in the top ten. What was sequenced was Tregs sorted from blood. The source of these receptors is a female donor with breast cancer.

This clonotype was recorded many times. The chain employs TRBV5-1 and TRBJ2-2; tentatively, D is TRBD2 (6 bases). The CDR3 length is 15 residues. V was shortened by 6 bases and J by 3 bases, with 15 bases between the two germline ends. Germline V lookup: CDR1 SGHRS, CDR2 YFSETQ. The CDR3 nucleotides read TGCGCCAGCAACGAGGGCCCGGGAGACACCGGGGAGCTGTTTTTT. It is translated as CASNEGPGDTGELFF.

This clonotype was recorded many times. The chain joins TRBV7-2 to TRBJ2-5; 7 bases match TRBD2. The trim removed 0 bases at V and 5 bases at J, leaving 6 bases unmatched. Looked up from germline, CDR1 is SGHTA and CDR2 is FQGNSA. CDR3 length: 15 residues. The CDR3 is CASSLAVGAGETQYF. The CDR3, as DNA: TGTGCCAGCAGCTTAGCGGTGGGAGCGGGGGAGACCCAGTACTTC.

This clonotype came up many times. The chain carries TRBV20-1 and TRBJ2-5, with TRBD2 matching 9 bases. CDR1 DFQATT and CDR2 SNEGSKA come from the germline V gene (reference sequence). Trimming removed 3 bases from V and 0 bases from J; junction bases left unmatched: 5. This CDR3 contains 15 residues. CDR3 protein: CSASGLAGYQETQYF. CDR3 DNA sequence: TGCAGTGCTAGCGGGCTAGCGGGGTACCAAGAGACCCAGTACTTC.

This clonotype showed up many times. The rearrangement links TRBV28 to TRBJ2-7; D not certain. The CDR3 has 12 residues. Per the germline V gene, CDR1 is MDHEN and CDR2 is SYDVKM. V dropped 4 bases and J dropped 2 bases, with 6 bases sitting between them. In nucleotides, the CDR3 is TGTGCCAGCAGTTCAACAGCCTACGAGCAGTACTTC. Translating gives CASSSTAYEQYF.

This clonotype appeared a few times. The V gene is TRBV4-3, the J gene TRBJ2-7; TRBD1 aligns across 10 bases. This CDR3 comprises 14 residues. V was clipped by 6 bases and J by 2 bases; unmatched bases: 4. CDR1 is LGHNA, CDR2 YSLEER, per germline. In DNA form, the CDR3 reads TGCGCCAGCAGAAAGACAGGGGGCCCCTACGAGCAGTACTTC. Translated, it gives CASRKTGGPYEQYF.

The chain recombines TRBV5-6 with TRBJ1-5; possible D gene TRBD1, 5 bases. The germline gives CDR1 SGHDT, CDR2 YYEEEE. CDR3 length: 14 residues. Trimming removed 2 bases at V and 7 bases at J, with 13 bases between. The CDR3 bases are TGTGCCAGCAGCTTATACGACAGTACCCAGCCCCAGCATTTT. Protein product: CASSLYDSTQPQHF.

The chain links TRBV5-1 to TRBJ2-4; D is tentatively TRBD1 or TRBD2 (6 bases each). Trimming removed 4 bases at V and 7 bases at J, with 18 bases between. Germline V CDR1 and CDR2: SGHRS, YFSETQ. The CDR3 extends over 15 amino acids. The CDR3 sequence is CASSQSQGTGNIQYF. In DNA form, the CDR3 reads TGCGCCAGCAGCCAAAGCCAGGGGACTGGGAACATTCAGTACTTC.

This clonotype showed up many times. The chain has TRBV29-1 and TRBJ2-5; the match to TRBD2 covers 7 bases. Germline assignment: CDR1 SQVTM and CDR2 ANQGSEA. J lost 5 bases, V lost 5 bases, and 8 bases had no gene match. The CDR3 has 13 residues. CDR3 sequence: CSVPGLPDETQYF. In DNA form, the CDR3 reads TGCAGCGTTCCGGGACTACCTGACGAGACCCAGTACTTC.

About this clonotype itself: This likely comes from a read error, as the CDR3 has no conserved phenylalanine or tryptophan at its end. The J gene is TRBJ2-3, the V gene TRBV7-9; 8 nucleotides agree with TRBD1. The junction had 4 bases not matched to a gene; V was cut back by 5 bases and J by 9 bases. Germline V gives CDR1 SEHNR, CDR2 FQNEAQ (reference sequence). This CDR3 contains 12 residues. The CDR3 DNA is TGTGCCAGCAGCCCTAGGACAGGGACGCAGTATTCT. This codes for CASSPRTGTQYS.

This clonotype showed up just a few times. The J gene is TRBJ1-1, the V gene TRBV28; unclear D gene. The CDR3 contains 13 residues. CDR1 and CDR2 from the germline V gene are MDHEN and SYDVKM. V was shortened by 10 bases and J by 1 base, with 13 bases between the two germline ends. The CDR3 nucleotides read TGTGCCACCACTAAAGAGGGGAACACTGAAGCTTTCTTT. Protein: CATTKEGNTEAFF. Using reference TRBV28 and TRBJ1-1 for the parts outside the CDR3, the full variable domain is DVKVTQSSRYLVKRTGEKVFLECVQDMDHENMFWYRQDPGLGLRLIYFSYDVKMKEKGDIPEGYSVSREKKERFSLILESASTNQTSMYLCATTKEGNTEAFFGQGTRLTVV.

This clonotype appeared once. A single base separates this from a much larger clone, so it may be a read error. The chain's CDR3 is CTSSRFGQGTEAFF. The CDR3 DNA reads TGCACCAGCAGCCGATTCGGACAGGGCACTGAAGCTTTCTTT. V gene TRBV5-1 combines with J gene TRBJ1-1, with TRBD1 matching 8 bases. The CDR3 totals 14 residues. Looked up from germline, CDR1 is SGHRS and CDR2 is YFSETQ.

Points on this clonotype: One base away lies a much larger clone, so this may be a sequencing read error. V and J are TRBV20-1 and TRBJ2-1, with a tentative D call TRBD2 (6 bases). CDR3 length: 18 residues. Trimming left V 1 base short and J 9 bases short, with 28 bases between. CDR1 and CDR2 from the germline V gene are DFQATT and SNEGSKA (reference sequence). The CDR3 loop reads CSARVGAASERQMGEQFF. The CDR3 coding sequence is TGCAGTGCTAGAGTCGGTGCGGCTAGCGAGAGGCAGATGGGTGAGCAGTTCTTC.

This clonotype came up many times. The chain uses TRBV6-5 and TRBJ2-1, with 9 bases that match TRBD1. The CDR3 has 17 amino acids. V shed 0 bases, J shed 15 bases, and the junction held 18 bases outside the gene matches. CDR1 and CDR2 from the germline V gene are MNHEY and SVGAGI. CDR3 protein: CASSYSSYAALQGAAFF. CDR3 DNA: TGTGCCAGCAGTTACTCGAGTTACGCCGCCTTACAGGGGGCGGCGTTCTTC.

This clonotype has a handful of counts. The J gene is TRBJ2-5, the V gene TRBV28; 7 bases are a match to TRBD1. The CDR3 spans 14 residues. CDR1 MDHEN and CDR2 SYDVKM come from the germline V gene. The ends lost 3 bases at V and 5 bases at J; junction bases unmatched: 6. The CDR3 DNA reads as TGTGCCAGCAGTTTCCGACAGGGCTACGAGACCCAGTACTTC. Encoded protein: CASSFRQGYETQYF.

The genes are TRBV29-1 and TRBJ2-7; 7 positions match TRBD1. The CDR3 spans 15 residues. J lost 7 bases, V lost 6 bases, and 18 bases had no gene match. Per the germline V gene, CDR1 is SQVTM and CDR2 is ANQGSEA. The CDR3 spells CSVILPRTGRREQYF. The CDR3 nucleotides are TGCAGCGTCATACTTCCCAGGACAGGTCGACGGGAGCAGTACTTC.

In regard to this clonotype: Possible read error: a much larger clone is one base away. The gene calls are TRBV29-1 and TRBJ1-1; D remains unclear. The germline V gene has CDR1 SQVTM and CDR2 ANQGSEA. The CDR3 is made up of 12 amino acids. The CDR3 DNA follows: TGCAGCGTTTCGCGGGTCAACACTGAAGCTTCCTTT. This sequence encodes CSVSRVNTEASF.

There are many counts of this clonotype. The chain links TRBV27 to TRBJ2-1; 9 positions agree with TRBD2. V lost 7 bases, J lost 8 bases, and 18 bases stayed unmatched. This CDR3 is built from 17 residues. The germline gives CDR1 MNHEY, CDR2 SMNVEV (reference sequence). CDR3 DNA: TGTGCCAGCACCCCGGCGGCGGGAGGGCCGGGTTTCGATGAGCAGTTCTTC. This gives the protein CASTPAAGGPGFDEQFF.

This clonotype was seen repeatedly, ten times or more. The chain carries TRBV5-1 and TRBJ2-3, with a weak D call TRBD1 (6 bases). From germline, CDR1 is SGHRS and CDR2 YFSETQ. V was shortened by 4 bases and J by 0 bases, with 12 bases between the two germline ends. The CDR3 spans 15 residues. Here the CDR3 DNA reads TGCGCCAGCAGCCTTCAGGGGTTTAGCACAGATACGCAGTATTTT. This encodes CASSLQGFSTDTQYF.

The V and J genes are TRBV5-1 and TRBJ2-7; D remains ambiguous. V dropped 0 bases and J dropped 3 bases, with 13 bases sitting between them. Germline V gene data show CDR1 as SGHRS and CDR2 as YFSETQ. The CDR3 consists of 15 residues. The CDR3 sequence is CASSLASQVLYEQYF. CDR3 in DNA: TGCGCCAGCAGCTTGGCCTCTCAGGTTCTCTACGAGCAGTACTTC.

This clonotype was seen only a few times. The J gene is TRBJ2-3, the V gene TRBV12-3 or TRBV12-4, with D uncertain. The CDR3 consists of 13 residues. Between the trimmed V and J ends, which lost 5 bases and 4 bases, there was a span of 10 bases. The CDR3 DNA is TGTGCCAGCAGTACCCGGACCGCAGATACGCAGTATTTT. Protein: CASSTRTADTQYF.

The sample holds a few counts of this clonotype. The gene calls are TRBV15 and TRBJ2-3; no clear D gene. CDR3 length: 15 residues. Trimming took off 3 bases at V and 5 bases at J, with 15 bases between the two ends. Germline V lookup: CDR1 LNHNV, CDR2 YYDKDF (reference sequence). CDR3 coding DNA: TGTGCCACCAGCAGCAAAGCCGGGTTTGGAGATACGCAGTATTTT. Its protein product is CATSSKAGFGDTQYF.

This chain connects TRBV5-5 to TRBJ2-1; tentative D call: TRBD1 (6 bases). Germline values: CDR1 SGHKS, CDR2 YYEKEE (reference sequence). Deletions cut 4 bases from V and 7 bases from J, with 12 bases between. This CDR3 contains 13 residues. CDR3 amino acids: CASSGGQRNEQFF. The CDR3 DNA sequence: TGTGCCAGCAGCGGCGGACAGAGGAATGAGCAGTTCTTC.